This T cell receptor beta chain was sequenced in a study of CD8 T cells in ankylosing spondylitis. As regards this clonotype: What it recognizes is unknown.

Study outcomes and limitations: In ankylosing spondylitis blood, a motif of roughly eight highly homologous TCR beta variants appeared characteristic. Researchers reportedly found disease-linked clones significantly enriched in matched ankylosing spondylitis synovial fluid.

By quantitative 5'-RACE with molecular barcodes, the TCR beta libraries were made. MiXCR was run by TCRdb on the 5' RACE reads, yielding one entry per CDR3 protein. The sample shows 150,000 to 200,000 distinct CDR3 sequences, roughly 18% of them seen only once. The sequenced sample was blood, either unsorted or a sorted T cell fraction (not recorded which). The clonotype originates from a male donor under 30 with ankylosing spondylitis or in good health (not recorded which).

The CDR3: CASKPGRGPNMNTEAFF. CDR3 nucleotides: TGTGCCAGTAAGCCCGGGAGGGGGCCGAATATGAACACTGAAGCTTTCTTT. The rearrangement uses TRBV19 and TRBJ1-1; 7 nucleotides match TRBD1. The V gene end was trimmed by 7 bases and the J gene end by 0 bases; junction bases not matched to a gene: 14. CDR3 length: 17 residues. Germline V CDR1 and CDR2: LNHDA, SQIVND (reference sequence).